A single sample is the source of the 17 T cell receptor beta chains below, sequenced in a study of Graves' ophthalmopathy and Graves' hyperthyroidism. The TCR beta CDR3 regions underwent amplification from RNA transcripts. HTBI primers were employed in first-round RT-PCR, then a second-round multiplex PCR followed. TCRdb reprocessed the multiplex PCR reads with MiXCR, giving one entry per CDR3 protein. The sample holds over 150,000 distinct CDR3 sequences, less than 45% seen once. Sequences were obtained from peripheral blood. These receptors were collected from a woman aged 40 to 55 with Graves' ophthalmopathy.

The chain carries TRBV11-2 and TRBJ1-1; D is ambiguous. V lost 5 bases and J lost 4, with 20 bases in between. Looked up from germline, CDR1 is SGHAT and CDR2 is FQNNGV. The CDR3 consists of 16 residues. The CDR3 reads CASSGNRRTWSTEAFF. The CDR3 DNA is TGTGCCAGCAGCGGTAATAGGAGAACTTGGAGCACTGAAGCTTTCTTT.

In its sample, this clonotype was seen many times. The CDR3 loop reads CASSSTGTGFYEQYF. The CDR3 nucleotides read TGTGCCAGCAGCTCGACCGGGACAGGGTTCTACGAGCAGTACTTC. This chain joins TRBV7-9 and TRBJ2-7, with TRBD1 identical over 9 bases. V lost 4 bases, J lost 3 bases, and 7 bases stayed unmatched. The V gene's germline CDR1 is SEHNR and CDR2 FQNEAQ (reference sequence). This CDR3 is 15 amino acids long.

CDR3 coding DNA: TGTGCCAGCAGCGAAGGACTAGCGGGAGGGTTCGAGACCCAGTACTTC. Protein: CASSEGLAGGFETQYF. V and J are TRBV12-3 or TRBV12-4 and TRBJ2-5; 15 bases line up with TRBD2. The CDR3 is made up of 16 amino acids. V lost 6 bases, J lost 5 bases, and 7 bases stayed unmatched.

This clonotype was picked up many times. The chain uses TRBV12-3 or TRBV12-4 and TRBJ1-1; D is unclear. The CDR3 runs to 14 residues. V lost 2 bases and J 0 bases, leaving 7 bases between the germline ends. CDR3 region: CASSLRQMNTEAFF. CDR3 sequence (DNA): TGTGCCAGCAGTTTAAGGCAAATGAACACTGAAGCTTTCTTT.

This clonotype showed up many times. This chain links TRBV28 with TRBJ2-2, with D possibly being TRBD2 (5 bases). The V end was cut by 5 bases, the J end by 4 bases, with 14 bases between. The CDR3 loop spans 15 amino acids. Germline CDR1 is MDHEN and CDR2 is SYDVKM. The CDR3 nucleotides are TGTGCCAGCAGTCTAACTGGACTTACCACCGGGGAGCTGTTTTTT. It translates to CASSLTGLTTGELFF.

DNA for the CDR3: TGTGCCAGCAGTTACTCGATACCTAAGATCACTGAAGCTTTCTTT. It codes for CASSYSIPKITEAFF. This chain joins TRBV6-2 or TRBV6-3 and TRBJ1-1, with D uncertain. Trimming pared 0 bases from V and 4 bases from J, leaving 12 bases between. The germline V gene has CDR1 MNHEY and CDR2 SVGEGT. The CDR3 spans 15 residues.

This clonotype was counted ten times or more. V usage is TRBV28 and J usage is TRBJ1-1; D is perhaps TRBD1 (6 bases). The CDR3 has 15 amino acids. V was cut by 9 bases and J by 4 bases, with 21 bases left in between. Germline V CDR1 and CDR2: MDHEN, SYDVKM. This chain's CDR3 is CASLLGGPPGTEAFF. CDR3 nucleotide sequence: TGTGCCAGTCTCCTTGGGGGCCCACCGGGCACTGAAGCTTTCTTT.

This clonotype was recorded at least ten times. V and J are TRBV19 and TRBJ1-1; 9 bases match TRBD1. Germline CDR1 is LNHDA and CDR2 is SQIVND (reference sequence). V lost 8 bases to trimming and J lost 4 bases; unmatched junction nucleotides: 5. This CDR3 is 13 amino acids long. CDR3 amino acids: CASGQGSVTEAFF. The CDR3 bases are TGTGCCAGTGGACAGGGGTCGGTCACTGAAGCTTTCTTT.

This clonotype came up many times. The V gene is TRBV20-1, the J gene TRBJ2-7; 9 bases agree with TRBD1. Looked up from germline, CDR1 is DFQATT and CDR2 is SNEGSKA (reference sequence). V was pared by 0 bases and J by 6 bases, with 15 bases of the junction left unmatched. The CDR3 length is 17 residues. As DNA, the CDR3 is TGCAGTGCTAGAGACATCGTACAGGGGGCGCATCAAGGCGAGCAGTACTTC. It codes for CSARDIVQGAHQGEQYF.

This clonotype was observed at least ten times. The chain joins TRBV12-3 or TRBV12-4 to TRBJ1-2; D gene ambiguous. CDR3 length equals 14 residues. V was pared by 6 bases and J by 7 bases, with 18 bases between. The CDR3 sequence is CASSPGYTNAGYTF. CDR3 in DNA: TGTGCCAGCAGCCCCGGATATACGAATGCTGGCTACACCTTC.

The rearrangement links TRBV7-2 to TRBJ1-2; possibly TRBD1 for D (6 bases). The CDR3 totals 13 residues. Germline values: CDR1 SGHTA, CDR2 FQGNSA. V lost 4 bases, J lost 6 bases, and 12 bases lay in between. The CDR3, as DNA: TGTGCCAGCAGCTCCCGGACAGTGGATGGCTACACCTTC. As protein: CASSSRTVDGYTF.

The rearrangement uses TRBV9 and TRBJ1-2; D uncertain. CDR1 is SGDLS, CDR2 YYNGEE, per germline. Trimming stripped 0 bases from V and 2 bases from J, with 11 bases between. The CDR3 is 15 amino acids. The chain's CDR3 is CASSVVREGNYGYTF. The CDR3 DNA is TGTGCCAGCAGCGTAGTTCGGGAGGGAAACTATGGCTACACCTTC.

This clonotype is a singleton in its sample. The chain links TRBV10-3 to TRBJ1-2; 11 bases are shared with TRBD1. This CDR3 contains 14 residues. Germline CDR1 is ENHRY and CDR2 is SYGVKD. V trimming: 10 bases; J trimming: 8 bases; junction bases outside the gene matches: 12. This CDR3 reads CATGQGATTWGYTF. The CDR3 DNA is TGTGCCACAGGACAGGGGGCGACAACATGGGGCTACACCTTC.

This clonotype was counted many times. The rearrangement links TRBV6-1 to TRBJ2-7; D is possibly TRBD1 (6 bases). CDR3 length equals 15 residues. Trimming left V 3 bases short and J 0 bases short, with 12 bases between. The germline gives CDR1 MNHNS, CDR2 SASEGT. CDR3 sequence (DNA): TGTGCCAGCAGTGATGGGTCAGGGGCCTCCTACGAGCAGTACTTC. As protein: CASSDGSGASYEQYF.

This clonotype was picked up many times. The chain uses TRBV12-3 or TRBV12-4 and TRBJ2-7; D is undetermined. The CDR3 has 13 amino acids. The ends were cut back, 1 base at V and 2 bases at J, with 6 bases in the middle. The DNA for the CDR3 is TGTGCCAGCAGTTTAGAACCAACCTACGAGCAGTACTTC. Its protein product is CASSLEPTYEQYF.

This clonotype was seen once. This chain connects TRBV30 to TRBJ2-7, with 7 bases matching TRBD1. The V gene end was trimmed by 5 bases and the J gene end by 5 bases; junction bases not matched to a gene: 6. The CDR3 consists of 12 residues. Germline-derived CDR1 and CDR2 are GTSNPN and SVGIG (reference sequence). CDR3 in amino acids: CAWDRAGHEQYF. CDR3 nucleotide sequence: TGTGCCTGGGACAGGGCGGGCCACGAGCAGTACTTC. The complete variable domain, with remaining parts taken from reference TRBV30 and TRBJ2-7, reads SQTIHQWPATLVQPVGSPLSLECTVEGTSNPNLYWYRQAAGRGLQLLFYSVGIGQISSEVPQNLSASRPQDRQFILSSKKLLLSDSGFYLCAWDRAGHEQYFGPGTRLTVT.

The CDR3 DNA sequence: TGTGCCAGCAGCCCCGACAGGGGGAGTTCACCCCTCCACTTT. Translating it yields CASSPDRGSSPLHF. The rearrangement joins TRBV7-2 to TRBJ1-6, with 9 bases matching TRBD1. V was pared by 5 bases and J by 9 bases, with 5 bases of the junction left unmatched. Germline V gene lookup returns CDR1 SGHTA and CDR2 FQGNSA. CDR3 length equals 14 residues.